This is a list of T cell receptor beta chains from one sample in a study of cytomegalovirus exposure and HLA in healthy donors. Profiled with immunoSEQ multiplex PCR; TCRdb holds only in-frame clones, not every one. The sample has 150,000 to 200,000 clones, about 59% seen once; the top ten hold under 3%. Specimen: PBMCs. These receptors were taken from a man aged 35 to 55 in good health and CMV-seronegative. Each CDR3 is given with its conserved first and last residue. The D gene is left open where the match is weak. Expanded clones get a size class; other rows say once, few or many, or leave the size out.

TRBV6-5	NA	TRBJ2-2	TRBD1	TGTGCCAGCAGTTTCAGGGGGAAGGTCGGGGAGCTGTTTTTT	CASSFRGKVGELFF
TRBV10-2	NA	TRBJ2-6	TRBD2	TGCGCCAGCAGGCTAGCGGGGACCTCTGGGGCCAACGTCCTGACTTTC	CASRLAGTSGANVLTF
TRBV5-1	NA	TRBJ1-2	NA	TGCGCCAGCAGCTTGGATCAGGTTGGCTACACCTTC	CASSLDQVGYTF
TRBV7-2	NA	TRBJ2-3	NA	TGTGCCAGCAGCTTTCGTACCGGTCTCAACACAGATACGCAGTATTTT	CASSFRTGLNTDTQYF
TRBV19	few	TRBJ1-3	TRBD1	TGTGCCAGTAGTCCAACTACAGGGGTTGGAAACACCATATATTTT	CASSPTTGVGNTIYF
TRBV7-3	NA	TRBJ2-1	TRBD2	TGTGCCAGCAGCTCCCCCAGCGGGAGTGTGAATGAGCAGTTCTTC	CASSSPSGSVNEQFF
TRBV5-1	NA	TRBJ2-7	NA	TGCGCCAGCAGTGATCAGCGCGGCCTCAACGAGCAGTACTTC	CASSDQRGLNEQYF
TRBV27	NA	TRBJ2-7	TRBD1	TGTGCCAGCAGTTTATTGGGACAGGGCTCCTACGAGCAGTACTTC	CASSLLGQGSYEQYF
TRBV11-2	NA	TRBJ1-2	NA	TGTGCCAGCAGCTTAGATAATGCACATTCCTATGGCTACACCTTC	CASSLDNAHSYGYTF
TRBV7-6	NA	TRBJ2-3	NA	TGTGCCAGCAAGACAGCTATGGCAGATACGCAGTATTTT	CASKTAMADTQYF
TRBV27	few	TRBJ2-1	TRBD2	TGTGCCAGCAGTTCCAGAGCGGGACTAGGAAATGAGCAGTTCTTC	CASSSRAGLGNEQFF
TRBV25-1	NA	TRBJ2-5	NA	TGTGCCAGCAGACCCACAGGGAGCGAGACCCAGTACTTC	CASRPTGSETQYF
TRBV15	NA	TRBJ1-1	NA	TGTGCCACCTCCCGGGAGAACACTGAAGCTTTCTTT	CATSRENTEAFF
TRBV9	NA	TRBJ1-3	TRBD1	TGTGCCAGCAGCGCCCAGGGGGCTGGAAACACCATATATTTT	CASSAQGAGNTIYF
TRBV5-4	NA	TRBJ2-3	NA	TGTGCCAGCAGCTTGGAGACGGGTTTTCAGACAGATACGCAGTATTTT	CASSLETGFQTDTQYF
TRBV7-2	few	TRBJ1-6	TRBD1	TGTGCCAGCAGCCCCGGGACAGGGACTTTCTATAATTCACCCCTCCACTTT	CASSPGTGTFYNSPLHF
TRBV15	NA	TRBJ2-7	TRBD2	TGTGCCACCAGCAGAGATCCCTCGGTACTAGCGGGAGTGCCCCACGAGCAGTACTTC	CATSRDPSVLAGVPHEQYF
TRBV11-2	NA	TRBJ2-1	TRBD2	TGTGCCAGCAGCTTAGAATGGACTAGCGGTGGGGAGCAGTTCTTC	CASSLEWTSGGEQFF
TRBV6-5	NA	TRBJ1-4	NA	TGTGCCAGCAGTAACCCGGGACGACAGGAGGAAAAACTGTTTTTT	CASSNPGRQEEKLFF
TRBV19	NA	TRBJ1-1	TRBD1	TGTGCCAGTAGTTGGGACAGGGGCCGGAACACTGAAGCTTTCTTT	CASSWDRGRNTEAFF
TRBV15	NA	TRBJ2-7	NA	TGTGCCACCAGCAGAGGCACAGGGTACGAGCAGTACTTC	CATSRGTGYEQYF
TRBV7-9	NA	TRBJ2-7	TRBD1	TGTGCCAGCAGCCAAATCCCGGGACAGGGGGCAAGCGAGCAGTACTTC	CASSQIPGQGASEQYF
TRBV27	few	TRBJ2-5	NA	TGTGCCAGCAGTCTAGCAGGCGAGACCCAGTACTTC	CASSLAGETQYF
TRBV5-1	NA	TRBJ2-7	NA	TGCGCCAGCAGCTTGGGTTACAGAGCCTACGAGCAGTACTTC	CASSLGYRAYEQYF
TRBV6-6	NA	TRBJ1-6	NA	TGTGCCAGCAGCCCCTCGCGGATGGGTAATTCACCCCTCCACTTT	CASSPSRMGNSPLHF
TRBV6-6	NA	TRBJ1-5	NA	TGTGCCAGCAGTTACTTGCAAACTAATCAGCCCCAGCATTTT	CASSYLQTNQPQHF
TRBV19	NA	TRBJ2-7	TRBD1	TGTGCCAGTAGCTCGACAGGGAGAGCCTACGAGCAGTACTTC	CASSSTGRAYEQYF
TRBV4-1	NA	TRBJ1-1	NA	TGCGCCAGCAGCCAAGTGGGGAGGAACACTGAAGCTTTCTTT	CASSQVGRNTEAFF
TRBV6-5	NA	TRBJ2-7	TRBD1	TGTGCCAGCAGTTTAAACAGGGGGCTAGGGGAGCAGTACTTC	CASSLNRGLGEQYF
TRBV9	few	TRBJ2-5	TRBD1	TGTGCCAGCAGCCCCCGACAGGGGGGAGAGACCCAGTACTTC	CASSPRQGGETQYF
TRBV4-1	NA	TRBJ1-4	NA	TGCGCCAGCAGCCAGTGGAGCGCTCCAACTAATGAAAAACTGTTTTTT	CASSQWSAPTNEKLFF
TRBV5-4	few	TRBJ1-4	NA	TGTGCCAGCAGCTTGGAACTGGCTAATGAAAAACTGTTTTTT	CASSLELANEKLFF
TRBV28	NA	TRBJ1-4	TRBD1	TGTGCCAGCAGTCCAAGGACAGGGGGCTGGTTGGGTGAAAAACTGTTTTTT	CASSPRTGGWLGEKLFF
TRBV19	NA	TRBJ1-4	TRBD1	TGTGCCACCCAGGGGGTCCAAGATTATGAAAAACTGTTTTTT	CATQGVQDYEKLFF
TRBV7-9	NA	TRBJ2-7	TRBD1	TGTGCCAGCAGCTTCGGGGGAACAGGGGGCTACGAGCAGTACTTC	CASSFGGTGGYEQYF
TRBV7-9	few	TRBJ1-5	NA	TGTGCCAGCAGCTTAAAGCAGGGTCAGCCCCAGCATTTT	CASSLKQGQPQHF
TRBV11-3	NA	TRBJ2-2	NA	TGTGCCAGCAGCTTTGGGGCCCGAGACACCGGGGAGCTGTTTTTT	CASSFGARDTGELFF
TRBV14	NA	TRBJ2-7	TRBD2	TGTGCCAGCAGCCCGGGACTAGCGTATACCGAGCAGTACTTC	CASSPGLAYTEQYF
TRBV6-5	NA	TRBJ2-7	TRBD2	TGTGCCAGCAGTTGGGGGCGGGAGGGCCCCTACGAGCAGTACTTC	CASSWGREGPYEQYF
TRBV5-6	many	TRBJ1-5	NA	TGTGCCAGCAGCCCGGGTGGCAATCAGCCCCAGCATTTT	CASSPGGNQPQHF
TRBV7-9	NA	TRBJ2-7	NA	TGTGCCAGCCAATCCTGGGGGGGCGTTGTTTGGGGCTACGAGCAGTACTTC	CASQSWGGVVWGYEQYF